This T cell receptor (beta chain) was recorded in a study of cytomegalovirus exposure and HLA in healthy donors. Regarding the study as a whole: Among the CMV-associated chains, three were confirmed in vitro as specific for CMV antigens.

As to this clone: Its antigen is currently unknown.

CDR1 and CDR2 (germline): SGHNT, YYREEE (reference sequence). This CDR3 is 15 amino acids long. V shed 4 bases and J shed 1 base, with 13 bases lying between them. 60 Vbeta and 13 Jbeta primers were used in PCR. Original processing methods: Later analysis identified around 85 million unique TCR beta chains, 9 million to 12 million shared. The table came from immunoSEQ multiplex PCR; TCRdb's copy has only in-frame clones and leaves some out. V and J calls and clone size follow that table, whereas D and trimming were derived from the DNA. The sample consists of roughly 140,000 clones, around 79% of them appearing once.

This clonotype was obtained from a man aged 18 to 29 in good health and CMV-seronegative. The sequenced sample consisted of PBMCs. The V call is TRBV5-4, the J call TRBJ2-3, with D possibly TRBD2 on 5 matching bases. The CDR3 nucleotides are TGTGCCAGCAGCGTGCCCGGGCGGGGCACAGATACGCAGTATTTT. It specifies CASSVPGRGTDTQYF.